This T cell receptor (beta chain) was captured by sequencing in a study of blood T cell repertoires in COVID-19. At the level of the study: Sites across the United States, Italy and Spain contributed samples from acute and convalescent COVID-19.

Trimming took 5 bases from V and 10 from J, leaving 21 bases between them. CDR1 and CDR2 (germline): SEHNR, FQNEAQ (reference sequence). This CDR3 is built from 14 residues. Sequencing used immunoSEQ multiplex PCR; TCRdb keeps in-frame clones, though not all of them. In the table there are some 160,000 clones, around 87% of which are singletons. This clonotype was sampled from an older woman with active COVID-19. The V call is TRBV7-9, the J call TRBJ2-7; D is possibly TRBD2 (5 bases). The specimen was peripheral blood. The CDR3 sequence is CASSATKRGLTQYF. The CDR3 nucleotides read TGTGCCAGCAGCGCAACAAAAAGAGGACTCACACAGTACTTC. Variable domain in full (rest from reference TRBV7-9 and TRBJ2-7): DTGVSQNPRHKITKRGQNVTFRCDPISEHNRLYWYRQTLGQGPEFLTYFQNEAQLEKSRLLSDRFSAERPKGSFSTLEIQRTEQGDSAMYLCASSATKRGLTQYFGPGTRLTVT.